Listed here are 20 T cell receptor beta chains from one sample, sequenced in a study of cytomegalovirus exposure and HLA in healthy donors. Amplification used 60 Vbeta primers and 13 Jbeta primers. Assay: immunoSEQ multiplex PCR; the TCRdb copy retains only in-frame clones and omits some. The profile covers 85,000 to 130,000 clones, with about two thirds appearing a single time and roughly 3% taken by the ten largest. What was sequenced was PBMCs. These receptors originate from a female donor in good health and CMV-seronegative.

V is TRBV11-2 and J is TRBJ2-5, with 11 bases that match TRBD2. The germline gives CDR1 SGHAT, CDR2 FQNNGV. V lost 5 bases, J lost 0 bases, and 5 bases stayed unmatched. This CDR3 region has 16 residues. The CDR3 bases are TGTGCCAGCAGCCCCGGACTAGCGGGTTACCAAGAGACCCAGTACTTC. As protein: CASSPGLAGYQETQYF.

The chain links TRBV5-1 to TRBJ1-4; D not resolved. The V end was cut by 4 bases, the J end by 4 bases, with 11 bases between. The CDR3 runs 14 residues. Per germline, CDR1 SGHRS and CDR2 YFSETQ. The CDR3, as DNA: TGCGCCAGCAGCCCTCGTGGACTTAATGAAAAACTGTTTTTT. Amino acids: CASSPRGLNEKLFF.

The chain is built from TRBV9 and TRBJ2-7, with 7 bases that match TRBD2. With V trimmed by 0 bases and J by 5 bases, 5 bases remained unmatched. The CDR3 spans 14 residues. CDR1 is SGDLS and CDR2 is YYNGEE in the germline V gene. CDR3 region: CASSVGGGGHEQYF. The CDR3 nucleotides are TGTGCCAGCAGCGTAGGGGGGGGAGGCCACGAGCAGTACTTC.

The chain has TRBV5-4 and TRBJ1-5, with D possibly TRBD1 on 5 matching bases. Germline V gene lookup returns CDR1 SGHNT and CDR2 YYREEE (reference sequence). Trimming cost V 4 bases and J 5 bases, with 10 bases left between them. The CDR3 covers 13 residues. The CDR3 DNA reads as TGTGCCAGCAGCGGACACCCGGATCAGCCCCAGCATTTT. As protein: CASSGHPDQPQHF.

This chain joins TRBV7-2 and TRBJ2-5; TRBD2 matches 8 bases. Germline V gives CDR1 SGHTA, CDR2 FQGNSA. V trimming: 2 bases; J trimming: 4 bases; junction bases outside the gene matches: 3. The CDR3 has 14 amino acids. The CDR3 DNA follows: TGTGCCAGCAGCTTATGGGCGGGGGGAGAGACCCAGTACTTC. Translated, it gives CASSLWAGGETQYF.

The genes are TRBV28 and TRBJ2-1; tentative D call: TRBD1 (6 bases). Trimming removed 4 bases from V and 7 bases from J, with 23 bases in between. Germline V lookup: CDR1 MDHEN, CDR2 SYDVKM. This CDR3 contains 17 residues. The CDR3, as DNA: TGTGCCAGCAGTTATCCTACAGGGCGACCAATTAAGAATGAGCAGTTCTTC. It yields the protein CASSYPTGRPIKNEQFF.

The V and J genes are TRBV5-1 and TRBJ1-2, with D possibly matching TRBD1 (6 bases). Germline loops: CDR1 SGHRS, CDR2 YFSETQ. The CDR3 runs to 16 residues. V lost 0 bases and J 0 bases, leaving 12 bases between the germline ends. DNA for the CDR3: TGCGCCAGCAGCTTGGCGGACAGCGATACTAACTATGGCTACACCTTC. The encoded protein is CASSLADSDTNYGYTF.

The CDR3 protein is CASSLRGGHLNSPLHF. The CDR3 region has the DNA TGTGCCAGCAGCTTAAGAGGCGGGCATCTAAATTCACCCCTCCACTTT. This sequence joins TRBV7-3 and TRBJ1-6, with D uncertain. Germline V CDR1 and CDR2: SGHTA, FQGTGA. The CDR3 contains 16 residues. Trimming removed 1 base at V and 7 bases at J, with 14 bases between.

This clone was recorded a few times. This chain links TRBV30 with TRBJ2-2; unclear D gene. The germline V gene encodes CDR1 GTSNPN and CDR2 SVGIG (reference sequence). The CDR3 extends over 15 amino acids. V lost 0 bases to trimming and J lost 4 bases, with 12 bases between them. CDR3 sequence reads: CAWSVPGTVTGELFF. CDR3 in DNA: TGTGCCTGGAGTGTACCTGGCACCGTCACCGGGGAGCTGTTTTTT.

The V gene is TRBV7-9, the J gene TRBJ2-7, with 7 bases identical to TRBD2. The J segment lost 3 bases and the V segment lost 0 bases, leaving 2 bases of the junction unmatched. CDR1 is SEHNR, CDR2 FQNEAQ, per germline (reference sequence). This CDR3 contains 14 residues. CDR3 residues: CASSLARESYEQYF. The CDR3 DNA sequence: TGTGCCAGCAGCTTAGCGCGGGAGAGCTACGAGCAGTACTTC.

The chain recombines TRBV7-9 with TRBJ2-1, with 7 bases aligning to TRBD1. Unmatched junction bases numbered 10, after V lost 5 bases and J lost 3 bases. CDR1 and CDR2 from the germline V gene are SEHNR and FQNEAQ (reference sequence). The CDR3 is made up of 16 amino acids. In DNA, the CDR3 is TGTGCCAGCAGCCCCCAGGACAGGCCCCTCTACAATGAGCAGTTCTTC. Translated: CASSPQDRPLYNEQFF.

The gene calls are TRBV28 and TRBJ2-7, with 12 nucleotides matching TRBD2. V was clipped by 8 bases and J by 2 bases; unmatched bases: 1. The CDR3 extends over 13 amino acids. Germline CDR1 reads MDHEN; CDR2 reads SYDVKM. Written as DNA, the CDR3 is TGTGCCAGCGGACTAGCGGGACCCTACGAGCAGTACTTC. It codes for CASGLAGPYEQYF.

This clone was counted between two and nine times. V is TRBV5-1 and J is TRBJ2-7; 9 bases are a match to TRBD1. After removal of 4 bases from V and 1 base from J, the junction contained 9 bases not matched to a gene. The V gene's germline CDR1 is SGHRS and CDR2 YFSETQ. This CDR3 has 16 residues. The CDR3 sequence: CASSPIPGQGSYEQYF. CDR3 nucleotide sequence: TGCGCCAGCAGCCCAATTCCGGGACAGGGATCCTACGAGCAGTACTTC.

The genes are TRBV6-5 and TRBJ2-7; TRBD1 is a possible D gene (6 bases). Trimming left V 0 bases short and J 6 bases short, with 9 bases between. The CDR3 totals 13 residues. Germline CDR1 is MNHEY and CDR2 is SVGAGI. The CDR3: CASSYSTGSEQYF. Here the CDR3 DNA reads TGTGCCAGCAGTTACTCTACAGGGAGCGAGCAGTACTTC.

The table lists this clone with a few counts. The rearrangement links TRBV5-1 to TRBJ2-2; D is uncertain. The V gene's germline CDR1 is SGHRS and CDR2 YFSETQ. Trimming removed 0 bases at V and 4 bases at J, with 7 bases between. There are 14 residues in the CDR3. The CDR3 region is CASSLAAGTGELFF. The DNA of the CDR3 is TGCGCCAGCAGCTTGGCCGCAGGCACCGGGGAGCTGTTTTTT.

The V gene is TRBV5-5, the J gene TRBJ2-3, with 7 bases lining up with TRBD2. Unmatched junction bases numbered 13, after V lost 3 bases and J lost 6 bases. Germline CDR1 SGHKS, CDR2 YYEKEE (reference sequence). The CDR3 loop spans 16 amino acids. The CDR3, as DNA: TGTGCCAGCAGCTGGGGCGGCGGGAGAAGATGGGATACGCAGTATTTT. Translating it yields CASSWGGGRRWDTQYF.

This sequence joins TRBV14 and TRBJ2-5, with no clear D. V lost 3 bases to trimming and J lost 5 bases, with 4 bases between them. CDR3 length equals 11 residues. Germline V gives CDR1 SGHDN, CDR2 FVKESK. The CDR3 is CASSHSETQYF. CDR3 DNA: TGTGCCAGCAGCCATAGCGAGACCCAGTACTTC.

V gene TRBV7-2 combines with J gene TRBJ2-7, with 12 positions matching TRBD2. V shed 5 bases and J 4 bases; nucleotides not matched to a gene: 9. The germline CDR1 and CDR2 sequences are SGHTA and FQGNSA. This CDR3 comprises 16 residues. CDR3 DNA sequence: TGTGCCAGCAGCGCCGCCAGACTAGCGGGAGCGTACGAGCAGTACTTC. Translation: CASSAARLAGAYEQYF.

The gene calls are TRBV5-4 and TRBJ2-7; a possible D gene is TRBD2 (5 bases). This CDR3 spans 15 amino acids. The germline gives CDR1 SGHNT, CDR2 YYREEE (reference sequence). Trimming pared 3 bases from V and 0 bases from J, leaving 13 bases between. CDR3 coding DNA: TGTGCCAGCAGCTCTGTAGGACTGAGCTCCTACGAGCAGTACTTC. It specifies CASSSVGLSSYEQYF.

This chain connects TRBV27 to TRBJ2-2; D is ambiguous. Germline-derived CDR1 and CDR2 are MNHEY and SMNVEV (reference sequence). The CDR3 has 14 amino acids. Trimming shortened V by 3 bases and J by 4 bases, and 9 bases separated the two germline ends. The DNA for the CDR3 is TGTGCCAGCAGTTTGGGCCACAGCACCGGGGAGCTGTTTTTT. It translates to CASSLGHSTGELFF.